Given below is one T cell receptor (beta chain) in context. Its target is unknown. These data are taken from a study of OX40 agonist ivuxolimab in advanced cancers. Study-level information: Age averaged around 60 years (range roughly 23 to 79), and 80% to 90% were male. Findings and caveats of the study: Still undetermined is the antigen specificity of the expanded peripheral T cells. More expanded clones were found, on average, in CD8+ than in CD4+ T cells.

Sequencing was performed with immunoSEQ multiplex PCR; in TCRdb, only in-frame clones are kept and a portion is missing. This table has tens of thousands of clones, around 91% appearing once. This CDR3 is built from 15 residues. Germline values: CDR1 MDHEN, CDR2 SYDVKM. Trimming removed 4 bases from V and 1 base from J, with 10 bases in between. The sequences come from CD4+ or CD8+ T cells sorted from blood, collected in a trial of the OX40 agonist ivuxolimab. This sequence originates from an adult with an advanced solid tumor such as melanoma, head and neck, liver or kidney cancer. V is TRBV28 and J is TRBJ2-2; no clear D gene. The CDR3 spells CASSYYIGNTGELFF. The DNA of the CDR3 is TGTGCCAGCAGTTATTACATCGGGAACACCGGGGAGCTGTTTTTT.